A single TCR beta chain is shown here with its context. This clonotype was counted only a few times. It lacks a known antigen. No per-base quality is available; no much larger clone lies one base away. The protocol used for the library was RACE. The run used a NextSeq 500. Library preparation attached unique molecular identifiers to individual cDNA molecules for quantitative, reproducible TCR counting. Both TCR alpha and TCR beta chains were sequenced from each blood RNA sample. Per the original workflow: A median of roughly 99,000 TCRs per sample was observed, with a range of about 20,000 to 750,000. V, J and CDR3 annotation of the TCR reads was carried out using the Decombinator software suite. Every sample was subsampled to the same number of TCRs (28,000) for the PS versus PT1 abundance plots. Expanded TCRs were defined as absent before sensitization and observed at least eight times at the 2-week time point. Clones were called with MiXCR by TCRdb after fastp trimmed the public reads at Q25, and only in-frame beta chains were retained. Every entry covers one CDR3 protein and lists the most common genes and DNA from its rows. TCRdb, rather than the study authors, made the V and J calls. Here the sample has some 350,000 distinct CDR3 sequences; about 6% occur a single time. The ten largest clonotypes hold around 5.8% of the sample.

Read against the paper, the sample's time point label means: patch test 2, 6 weeks after DPC sensitization. The treatment or condition label for this specimen denotes: therapeutic diphenylcyclopropenone sensitization with weekly scalp DPC. Blood at each patch-test visit was drawn before the patch test was applied. Patients were considered eligible if aged 18 to 70, diagnosed with alopecia and deemed suitable for DPC therapy, and patients were excluded if pregnant. Total RNA was extracted from unfractionated whole blood collected in Tempus Blood RNA tubes. This sample stems from a study of human T cells and chemical hapten exposure (dated by TCRdb to the early 2020s). The study in broad terms: For sensitization, 2% DPC in acetone was applied to a 2 cm by 2 cm area of upper inner arm skin. Around 30 alopecia patients provided blood for TCR sequencing at one to four time points (pre-sensitization, 2, 6 and 24 weeks). Throughout the study period of 20 to 30 weeks, patients also received therapeutic DPC doses to the scalp every week. Peripheral blood TCR repertoire changes were tracked in vivo in alopecia patients during primary and secondary sensitization to the hapten diphenylcyclopropenone (DPC). Alopecia areata with under or over 50% scalp involvement, alopecia totalis and alopecia universalis were represented in the patient cohort, which was mostly female. Patch testing was performed on the upper back with Finn chambers containing 0.01% DPC, and the patch tests were scored after 6 days according to International Contact Dermatitis Research Group standards. Patient blood was sampled pre-sensitization (week 0) and at 2, 6 and about 24 weeks after DPC sensitization. Libraries were pooled for sequencing, and per-sample TCR yields varied mainly because of small differences in library volumes within the pool. Broader findings and caveats from the paper: The number of TCRs above 1 in 1000 frequency did not change with DPC sensitization; there was no evidence of global repertoire structure alterations. Compared with pre-sensitization or healthy control sets, expanded TCRs formed significantly more large CDR3 similarity clusters, which is consistent with antigen-driven responses. Repeated subsampling changed both the strength of the expansion versus patch-test correlation and the threshold at which that correlation became significant. Patch test score correlated positively with the number of PT1 expanded TCRs, reaching significance at thresholds 8, 16 and 32 but not at 4. Alopecia, a presumed autoimmune disease, was present in all patients, so the immune response of the patients might differ from that of healthy individuals.

V is shortened by 10 bases, J by 6 bases, and the region joining them spans 16 bases. The germline V gene sets CDR1 to ENHRY and CDR2 to SYGVKD. Measured from the cysteine to the phenylalanine, the CDR3 is 13 residues long. CDR3 DNA only is kept here, 39 bases in frame from base 1. The receptor was derived from a woman younger than 30 with alopecia areata. Some clones in this sample may be carry-over from other donors' samples. Recombination linked TRBV10-3 to TRBJ1-5; possibly the D gene is TRBD1, per 5 matching bases. Here the sequenced sample was whole blood, taken in connection with sensitization to the hapten diphenylcyclopropenone (DPC). The CDR3 region reads CATVSGMGQPQHF. At the DNA level, the sequence is TGTGCCACCGTTTCAGGGATGGGTCAGCCCCAGCATTTT.